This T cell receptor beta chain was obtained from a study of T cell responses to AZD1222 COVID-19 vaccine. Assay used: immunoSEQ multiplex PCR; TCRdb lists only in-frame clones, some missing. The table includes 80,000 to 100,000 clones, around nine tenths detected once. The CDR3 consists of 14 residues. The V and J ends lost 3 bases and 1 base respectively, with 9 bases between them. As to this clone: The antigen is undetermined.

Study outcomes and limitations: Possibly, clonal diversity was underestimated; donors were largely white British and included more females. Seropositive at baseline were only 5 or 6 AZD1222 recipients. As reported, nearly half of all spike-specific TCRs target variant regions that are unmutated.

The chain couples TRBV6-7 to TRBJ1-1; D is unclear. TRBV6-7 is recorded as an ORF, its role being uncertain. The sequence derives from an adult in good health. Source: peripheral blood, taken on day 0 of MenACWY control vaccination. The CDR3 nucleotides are TGTGCCAGCAGTTATGTCAGTAAGAACACTGAAGCTTTCTTT. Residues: CASSYVSKNTEAFF.